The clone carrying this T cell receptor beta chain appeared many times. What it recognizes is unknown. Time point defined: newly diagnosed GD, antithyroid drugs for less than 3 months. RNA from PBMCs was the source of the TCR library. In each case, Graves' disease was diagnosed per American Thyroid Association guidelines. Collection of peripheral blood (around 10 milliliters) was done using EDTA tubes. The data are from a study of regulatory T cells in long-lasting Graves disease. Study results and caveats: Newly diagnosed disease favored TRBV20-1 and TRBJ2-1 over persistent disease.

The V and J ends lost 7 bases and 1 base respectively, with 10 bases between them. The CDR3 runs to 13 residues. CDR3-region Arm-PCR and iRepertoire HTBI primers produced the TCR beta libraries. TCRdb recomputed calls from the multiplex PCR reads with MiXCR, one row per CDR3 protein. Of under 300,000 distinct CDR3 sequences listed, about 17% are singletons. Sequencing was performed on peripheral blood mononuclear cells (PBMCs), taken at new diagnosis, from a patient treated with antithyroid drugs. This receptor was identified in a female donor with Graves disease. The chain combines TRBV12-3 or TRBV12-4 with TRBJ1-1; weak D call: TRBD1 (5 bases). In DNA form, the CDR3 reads TGTGCCAGCACCAGACAGCAGAACACTGAAGCTTTCTTT. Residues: CASTRQQNTEAFF.